This note documents a single TCR beta chain sequence. What it recognizes is unknown. Each patient was aged 18 to 65 and had newly diagnosed hyperthyroidism of under 2 months' duration. The CDR3 loop spans 12 amino acids. Trimming pared 4 bases from V and 14 bases from J, leaving 16 bases between. Germline values: CDR1 SGHNT, CDR2 YYREEE (reference sequence). The sample is drawn from a study of T cells in Graves' hyperthyroidism and ophthalmopathy. Turning to the study itself: Peripheral blood was obtained at initial diagnosis, preceding any treatment.

There were TCR beta CDR3 regions amplified from RNA transcripts. The HTBI primer set was used in a first-round RT-PCR of the TCR CDR3. TCRdb passed the multiplex PCR reads through MiXCR, listing each CDR3 protein once. Of more than 650,000 distinct CDR3 sequences in the sample, around 15% were seen once. The study, taken as a whole, reports: It was a median about 6 months before onset that the model predicted ophthalmopathy. Blood also held most thyroid clonotypes expanded beyond 0.001.

The chain carries TRBV5-4 and TRBJ2-1; D remains unclear. The TCR originated in a woman between 18 and 29 years old with Graves' hyperthyroidism. Sequencing was carried out using blood. The DNA of the CDR3 is TGTGCCAGCAGCCTAGGTGGGCCTATTAAGTTCTTC. Amino acid sequence: CASSLGGPIKFF. The full variable domain, in which reference TRBV5-4 and TRBJ2-1 provide the parts outside the CDR3, is ETGVTQSPTHLIKTRGQQVTLRCSSQSGHNTVSWYQQALGQGPQFIFQYYREEENGRGNFPPRFSGLQFPNYSSELNVNALELDDSALYLCASSLGGPIKFFGPGTRLTVL.